One and the same sample provided the 8 T cell receptor beta chains below, sequenced in a study of cytomegalovirus exposure and HLA in healthy donors. The PCR employed 60 Vbeta primers together with 13 Jbeta primers. Clones were sequenced by immunoSEQ multiplex PCR, and TCRdb holds only the in-frame ones, with some missing. The sample includes just over 80,000 clones, around 78% seen only once; the top ten take over 4.5%. What was sequenced was PBMCs. The receptors were gathered from a man younger than 35 in good health and CMV-seropositive.

The chain links TRBV7-2 to TRBJ2-7; D perhaps matches TRBD1 (5 bases). CDR1 SGHTA and CDR2 FQGNSA come from the germline V gene. V lost 6 bases, J lost 0 bases, and 27 bases lay in between. The length of the CDR3 is 19 residues. As DNA, the CDR3 is TGTGCCAGCAGACCCACAGGCGCAGGACGAGGTCCCCGCTCCTACGAGCAGTACTTC. As protein: CASRPTGAGRGPRSYEQYF.

A single count supports this clone. This chain connects TRBV9 to TRBJ2-3; TRBD2 might be the D (6 bases). Germline V gene data show CDR1 as SGDLS and CDR2 as YYNGEE. CDR3 size: 15 residues. V was trimmed by 5 bases and J by 7 bases, leaving 20 bases between them. CDR3 sequence: CASSPPGSVGNTQYF. CDR3 in DNA: TGTGCCAGCAGTCCACCCGGGAGCGTAGGAAATACGCAGTATTTT.

The V gene is TRBV12-5, the J gene TRBJ2-3, with no clear D. Trimming shortened V by 6 bases and J by 4 bases, and 11 bases separated the two germline ends. Germline CDR1 reads LGHNT; CDR2 reads FRNRAP. CDR3 length: 13 amino acids. The CDR3 is CASGHYEADTQYF. The CDR3 nucleotides are TGTGCTAGTGGCCACTATGAGGCAGATACGCAGTATTTT.

The chain uses TRBV11-2 and TRBJ1-5, with 7 bases identical to TRBD1. The CDR3 is 15 residues long. Trimming at V came to 5 bases and at J to 5 bases, leaving 9 bases not matched to a gene. Germline CDR1 is SGHAT and CDR2 is FQNNGV. The chain's CDR3 is CASSRGDRADQPQHF. For the CDR3, the DNA is TGTGCCAGCAGCAGGGGCGACAGGGCGGATCAGCCCCAGCATTTT.

This rearrangement joins TRBV5-6 to TRBJ1-2; D might be TRBD1 (5 bases). Per germline, CDR1 SGHDT and CDR2 YYEEEE. Trimming stripped 7 bases from V and 4 bases from J, with 17 bases between. CDR3 length: 14 residues. In DNA, the CDR3 is TGTGCCAGCCTAGGGGTACAGGCTCCCTATGGCTACACCTTC. This translates into CASLGVQAPYGYTF.

As regards this clone: No DNA is shown, since the ends of the CDR3 on it are uncertain; the CDR3 is the one TCRdb lists. V is TRBV6-5 and J is TRBJ1-2; the table's D call, TRBD1, was not checked against the DNA. In germline, CDR1 is MNHEY, CDR2 SVGAGI. Counting both end residues, the CDR3 totals 15 amino acids. The CDR3 here is CASSTSGQGHYGYTF.

This rearrangement joins TRBV10-1 to TRBJ2-3, with TRBD2 matching over 9 bases. The CDR3 consists of 14 residues. CDR1 is WNHNN and CDR2 is SYGVQD in the germline V gene (reference sequence). With 3 bases clipped from V and 4 bases from J, the junction kept 2 bases outside the gene matches. CDR3 sequence reads: CASSDAGGPDTQYF. The DNA of the CDR3 is TGCGCCAGCAGTGACGCGGGAGGGCCAGATACGCAGTATTTT.

The rearrangement links TRBV25-1 to TRBJ2-7, with unresolved D. Germline-derived CDR1 and CDR2 are MGHDK and SYGVNS. The germline V and J ends were trimmed by 5 bases and 4 bases, with 6 bases remaining between them. CDR3 length: 11 amino acids. CDR3 bases: TGTGCCAGCAGTCACCAGTACGAGCAGTACTTC. This sequence encodes CASSHQYEQYF.